This TCR beta chain originates from a study of blood T cell repertoires in COVID-19. Method: immunoSEQ multiplex PCR; TCRdb's copy keeps in-frame clones and lacks some. The sample holds fewer than 350,000 clones, approximately 89% seen once. The material sequenced was PBMCs or T cells enriched from blood (not recorded which). The sequence came from a man in his forties or fifties who had been exposed to COVID-19.

The CDR3 DNA follows: TGTGCCAGTAGTATAAAGCTTAGGGAGTTTGAGTTCTTC. It specifies CASSIKLREFEFF. The J gene is TRBJ2-1, the V gene TRBV19, with a possible D match to TRBD2 (5 bases). V was shortened by 2 bases and J by 14 bases, with 16 bases between the two germline ends. The CDR3 is 13 amino acids. The germline CDR1 and CDR2 sequences are LNHDA and SQIVND (reference sequence).